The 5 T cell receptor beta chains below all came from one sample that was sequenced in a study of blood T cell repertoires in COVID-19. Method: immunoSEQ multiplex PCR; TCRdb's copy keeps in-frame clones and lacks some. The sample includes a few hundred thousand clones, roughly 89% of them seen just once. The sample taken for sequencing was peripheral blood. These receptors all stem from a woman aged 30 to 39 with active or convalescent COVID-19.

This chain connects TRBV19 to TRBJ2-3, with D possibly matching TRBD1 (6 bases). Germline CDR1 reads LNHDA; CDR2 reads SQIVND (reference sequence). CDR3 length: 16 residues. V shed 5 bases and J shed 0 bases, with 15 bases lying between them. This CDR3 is CASSAQGRLSTDTQYF. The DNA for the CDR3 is TGTGCCAGTAGTGCCCAGGGGCGCTTGAGCACAGATACGCAGTATTTT.

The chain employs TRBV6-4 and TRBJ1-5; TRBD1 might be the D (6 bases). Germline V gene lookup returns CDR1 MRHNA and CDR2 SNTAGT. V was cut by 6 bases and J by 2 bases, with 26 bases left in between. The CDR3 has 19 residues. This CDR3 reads CASSDPTGSIGIGNQPQHF. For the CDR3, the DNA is TGTGCCAGCAGCGACCCTACAGGGTCGATCGGTATCGGCAATCAGCCCCAGCATTTT.

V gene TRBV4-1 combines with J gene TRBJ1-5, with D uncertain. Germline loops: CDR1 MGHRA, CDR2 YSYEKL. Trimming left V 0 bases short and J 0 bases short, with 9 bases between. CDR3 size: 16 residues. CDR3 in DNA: TGCGCCAGCAGCCAAGATCCTGGAGCTAGCAATCAGCCCCAGCATTTT. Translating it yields CASSQDPGASNQPQHF.

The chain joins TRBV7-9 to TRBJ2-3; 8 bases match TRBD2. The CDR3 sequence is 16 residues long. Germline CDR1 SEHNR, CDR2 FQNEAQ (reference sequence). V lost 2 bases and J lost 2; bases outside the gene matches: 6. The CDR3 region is CASSLLPRGDTDTQYF. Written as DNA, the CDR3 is TGTGCCAGCAGCTTACTTCCGCGGGGGGACACAGATACGCAGTATTTT.

CDR3 nucleotides: TGTGCCAGCAGTTTCTATTCAGGGGCAGTTGACGAAAAACTGTTTTTT. Translated: CASSFYSGAVDEKLFF. V usage is TRBV27 and J usage is TRBJ1-4; tentatively, D is TRBD1 (6 bases). In germline, CDR1 is MNHEY, CDR2 SMNVEV (reference sequence). The CDR3 is 16 amino acids. The ends were cut back, 3 bases at V and 8 bases at J, with 19 bases in the middle. Combining the CDR3 with reference TRBV27 and TRBJ1-4 gives the whole variable domain EAQVTQNPRYLITVTGKKLTVTCSQNMNHEYMSWYRQDPGLGLRQIYYSMNVEVTDKGDVPEGYKVSRKEKRNFPLILESPSPNQTSLYFCASSFYSGAVDEKLFFGSGTQLSVL.